A selection of T cell receptor beta chains follows, all from one sample in a study of early T cells in non-severe SARS-CoV-2 infection. TCRdb re-derived calls from the 5' RACE reads in MiXCR, one entry per CDR3 protein. In the table there are over 45,000 distinct CDR3 sequences, around 7.7% of which are singletons. Source: whole blood, taken at baseline. Receptors were obtained from an adult who was a healthcare worker with PCR-confirmed SARS-CoV-2 infection or an uninfected control (not recorded which). The conserved cysteine and the conserved F or W are not part of the CDR3 here. A D gene is named only where the DNA matches it firmly. The size of a clone is reported for some rows only, either as once, few or many, or as a class for expanded clones.

J: TRBJ2-7
size: .
V: TRBV25-1
D: TRBD2
CDR3: ASSEYTKREGLNEQY

J: TRBJ1-5
size: .
V: TRBV25-1
D: TRBD1
CDR3: ASSGTGVRQPQH

J: TRBJ1-1
size: many
V: TRBV9
D: .
CDR3: ASSVGAGGWLNTEAF

J: TRBJ1-4
size: .
V: TRBV27
D: .
CDR3: ASSFVGQQSEKLF

J: TRBJ2-7
size: many
V: TRBV7-2
D: .
CDR3: ASSLDRSITYEQY

J: TRBJ2-5
size: many
V: TRBV20-1
D: .
CDR3: SAIRDIKETQY

J: TRBJ2-3
size: many
V: TRBV7-2
D: TRBD2
CDR3: ASSLQAGGLNTQY

J: TRBJ2-7
size: .
V: TRBV12-3/TRBV12-4
D: .
CDR3: ASSRLTYEQY

J: TRBJ2-7
size: many
V: TRBV7-6
D: .
CDR3: ASSLGRGDSYEQY

J: TRBJ1-2
size: many
V: TRBV29-1
D: TRBD1
CDR3: SVEDLFASRQGANYGYT

J: TRBJ2-1
size: many
V: TRBV12-3/TRBV12-4
D: TRBD2
CDR3: ASSLGLAGVNSRQF

J: TRBJ1-6
size: many
V: TRBV30
D: .
CDR3: AWDLSAGVNSPLH

J: TRBJ2-6
size: .
V: TRBV6-5
D: .
CDR3: ASSYSRQNVLT

J: TRBJ1-6
size: many
V: TRBV28
D: .
CDR3: ASSLGPYNSPLH

J: TRBJ1-3
size: .
V: TRBV3-1
D: .
CDR3: ASSQATSGNTIY

J: TRBJ2-7
size: .
V: TRBV6-5
D: .
CDR3: ASTSPGGRYEQY

J: TRBJ2-7
size: many
V: TRBV4-3
D: .
CDR3: ASSRVRGLGLWEQY

J: TRBJ2-7
size: many
V: TRBV27
D: .
CDR3: ASSLTAGKREQY

J: TRBJ1-2
size: .
V: TRBV6-4
D: .
CDR3: APRARGYT

J: TRBJ2-6
size: many
V: TRBV28
D: .
CDR3: ASSRPISGANVLT

J: TRBJ2-5
size: many
V: TRBV4-1
D: TRBD2
CDR3: ASSPLARGGRETQY

J: TRBJ2-1
size: many
V: TRBV19
D: .
CDR3: ASRGGARSYNEQF